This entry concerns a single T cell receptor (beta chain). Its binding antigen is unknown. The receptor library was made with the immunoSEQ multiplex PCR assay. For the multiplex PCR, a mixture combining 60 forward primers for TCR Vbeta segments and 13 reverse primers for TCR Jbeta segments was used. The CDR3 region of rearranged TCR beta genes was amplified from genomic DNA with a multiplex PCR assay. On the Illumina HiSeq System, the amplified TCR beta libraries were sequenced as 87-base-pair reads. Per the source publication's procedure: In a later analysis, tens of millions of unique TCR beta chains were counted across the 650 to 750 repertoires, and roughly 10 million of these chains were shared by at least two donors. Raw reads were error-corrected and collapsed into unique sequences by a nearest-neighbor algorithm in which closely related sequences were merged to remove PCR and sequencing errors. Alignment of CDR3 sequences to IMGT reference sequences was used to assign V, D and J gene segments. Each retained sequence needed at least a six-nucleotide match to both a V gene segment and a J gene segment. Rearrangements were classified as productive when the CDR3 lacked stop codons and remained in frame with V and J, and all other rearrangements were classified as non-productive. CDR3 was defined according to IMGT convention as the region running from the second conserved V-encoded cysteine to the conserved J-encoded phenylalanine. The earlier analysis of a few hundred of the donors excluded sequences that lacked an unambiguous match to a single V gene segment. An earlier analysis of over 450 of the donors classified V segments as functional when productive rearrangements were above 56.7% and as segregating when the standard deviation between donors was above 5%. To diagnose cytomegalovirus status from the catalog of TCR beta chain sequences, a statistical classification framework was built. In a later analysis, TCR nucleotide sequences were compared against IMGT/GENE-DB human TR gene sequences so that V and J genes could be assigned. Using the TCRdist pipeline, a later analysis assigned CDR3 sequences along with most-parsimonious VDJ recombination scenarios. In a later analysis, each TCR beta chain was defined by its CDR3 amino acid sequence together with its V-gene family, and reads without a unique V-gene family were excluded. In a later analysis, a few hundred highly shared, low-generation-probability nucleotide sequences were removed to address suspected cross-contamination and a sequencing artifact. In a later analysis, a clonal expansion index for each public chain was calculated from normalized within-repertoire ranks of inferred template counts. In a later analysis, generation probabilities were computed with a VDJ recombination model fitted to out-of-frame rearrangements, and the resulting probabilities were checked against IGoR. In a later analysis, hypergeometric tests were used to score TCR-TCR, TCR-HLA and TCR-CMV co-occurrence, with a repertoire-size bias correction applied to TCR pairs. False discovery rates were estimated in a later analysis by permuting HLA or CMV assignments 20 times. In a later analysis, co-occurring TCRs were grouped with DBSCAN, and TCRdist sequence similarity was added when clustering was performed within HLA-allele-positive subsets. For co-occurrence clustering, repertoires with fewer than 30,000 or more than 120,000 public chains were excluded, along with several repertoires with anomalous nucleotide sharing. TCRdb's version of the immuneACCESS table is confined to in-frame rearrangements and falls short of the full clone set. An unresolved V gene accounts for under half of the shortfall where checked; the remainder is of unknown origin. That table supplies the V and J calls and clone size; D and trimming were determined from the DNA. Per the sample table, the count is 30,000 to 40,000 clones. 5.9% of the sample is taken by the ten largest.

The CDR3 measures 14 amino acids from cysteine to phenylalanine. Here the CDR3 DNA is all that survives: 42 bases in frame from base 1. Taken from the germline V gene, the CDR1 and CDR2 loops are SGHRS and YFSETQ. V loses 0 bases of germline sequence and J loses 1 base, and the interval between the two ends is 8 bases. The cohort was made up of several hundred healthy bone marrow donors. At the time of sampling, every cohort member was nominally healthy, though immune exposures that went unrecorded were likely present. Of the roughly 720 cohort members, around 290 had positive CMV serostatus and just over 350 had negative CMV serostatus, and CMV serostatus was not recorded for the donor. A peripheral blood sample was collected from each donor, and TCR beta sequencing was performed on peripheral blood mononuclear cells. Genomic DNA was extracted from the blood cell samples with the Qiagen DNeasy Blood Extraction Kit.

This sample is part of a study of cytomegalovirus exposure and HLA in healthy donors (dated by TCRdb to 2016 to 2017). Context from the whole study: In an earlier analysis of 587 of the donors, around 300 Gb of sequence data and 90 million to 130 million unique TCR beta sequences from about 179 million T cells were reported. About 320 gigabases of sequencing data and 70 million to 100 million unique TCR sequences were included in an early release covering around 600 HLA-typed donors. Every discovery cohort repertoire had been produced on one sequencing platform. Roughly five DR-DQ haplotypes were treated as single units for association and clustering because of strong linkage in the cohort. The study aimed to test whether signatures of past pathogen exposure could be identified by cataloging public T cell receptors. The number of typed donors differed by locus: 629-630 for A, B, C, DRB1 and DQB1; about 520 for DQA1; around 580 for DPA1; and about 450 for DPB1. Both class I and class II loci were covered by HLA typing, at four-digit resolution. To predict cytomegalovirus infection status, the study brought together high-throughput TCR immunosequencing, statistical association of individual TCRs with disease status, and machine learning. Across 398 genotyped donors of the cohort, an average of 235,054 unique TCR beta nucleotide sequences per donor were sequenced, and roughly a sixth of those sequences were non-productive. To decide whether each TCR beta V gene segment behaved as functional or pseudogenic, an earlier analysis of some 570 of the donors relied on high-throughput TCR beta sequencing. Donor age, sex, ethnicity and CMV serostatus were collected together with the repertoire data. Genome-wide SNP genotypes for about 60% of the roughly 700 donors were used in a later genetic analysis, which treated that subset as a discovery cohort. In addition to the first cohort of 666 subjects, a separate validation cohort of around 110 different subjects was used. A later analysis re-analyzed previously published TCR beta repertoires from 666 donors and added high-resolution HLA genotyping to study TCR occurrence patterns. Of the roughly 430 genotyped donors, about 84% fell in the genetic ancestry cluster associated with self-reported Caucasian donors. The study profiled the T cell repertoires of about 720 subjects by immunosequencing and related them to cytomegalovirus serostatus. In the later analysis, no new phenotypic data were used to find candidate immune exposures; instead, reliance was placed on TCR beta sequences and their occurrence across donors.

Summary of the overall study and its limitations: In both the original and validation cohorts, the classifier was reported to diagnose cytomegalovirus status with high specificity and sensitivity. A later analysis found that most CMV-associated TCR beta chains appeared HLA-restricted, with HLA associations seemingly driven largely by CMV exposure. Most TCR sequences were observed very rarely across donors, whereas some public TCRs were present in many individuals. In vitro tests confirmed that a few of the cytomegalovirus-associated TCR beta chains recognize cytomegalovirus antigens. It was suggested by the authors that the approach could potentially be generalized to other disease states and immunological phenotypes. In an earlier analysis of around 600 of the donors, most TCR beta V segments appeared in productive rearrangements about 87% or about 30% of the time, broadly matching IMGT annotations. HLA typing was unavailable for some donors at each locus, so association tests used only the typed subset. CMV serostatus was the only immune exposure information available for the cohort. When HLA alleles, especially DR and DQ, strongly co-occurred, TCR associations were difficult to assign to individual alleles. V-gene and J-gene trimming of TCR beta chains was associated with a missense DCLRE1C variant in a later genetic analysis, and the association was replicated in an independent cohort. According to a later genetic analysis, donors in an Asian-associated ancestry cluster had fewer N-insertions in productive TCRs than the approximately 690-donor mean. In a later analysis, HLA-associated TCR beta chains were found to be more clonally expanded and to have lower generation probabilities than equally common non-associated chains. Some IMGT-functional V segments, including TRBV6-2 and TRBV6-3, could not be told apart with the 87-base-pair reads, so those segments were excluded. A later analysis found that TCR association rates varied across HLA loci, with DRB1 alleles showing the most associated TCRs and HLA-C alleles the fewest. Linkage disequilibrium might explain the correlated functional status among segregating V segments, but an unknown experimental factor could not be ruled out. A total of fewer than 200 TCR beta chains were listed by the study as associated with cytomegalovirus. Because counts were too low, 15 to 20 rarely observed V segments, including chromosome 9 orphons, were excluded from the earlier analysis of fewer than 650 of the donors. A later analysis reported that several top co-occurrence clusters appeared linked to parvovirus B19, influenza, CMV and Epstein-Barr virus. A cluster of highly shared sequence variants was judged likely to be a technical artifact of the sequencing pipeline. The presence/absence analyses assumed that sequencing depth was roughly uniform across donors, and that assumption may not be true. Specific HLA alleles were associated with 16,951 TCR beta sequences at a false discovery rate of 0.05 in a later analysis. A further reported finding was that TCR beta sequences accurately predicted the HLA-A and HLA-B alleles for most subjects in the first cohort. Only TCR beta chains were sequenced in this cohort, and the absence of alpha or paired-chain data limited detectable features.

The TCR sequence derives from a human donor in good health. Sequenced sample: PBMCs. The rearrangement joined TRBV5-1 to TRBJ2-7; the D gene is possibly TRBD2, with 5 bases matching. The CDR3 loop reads CASSLDEGSYEQYF. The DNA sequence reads TGCGCCAGCAGCTTGGACGAGGGATCCTACGAGCAGTACTTC.